This paragraph reports one T cell receptor (beta chain). Using immunoSEQ multiplex PCR, the repertoire was profiled, and TCRdb retains in-frame clones only, with some absent. The table has about 350,000 clones, around 89% seen once. This sample is drawn from a study of Ad26.COV2.S vaccination and SARS-CoV-2 variants. Study summary: Of the COV1001 trial arms, the Ad26.COV2.S arm included the donor. Each vaccinee took Ad26.COV2.S intramuscularly, once or twice 56 days apart.

The treatment denotes: about 20 received Ad26.COV2.S at low or high dose, single or two shots; 5 received placebo; per-sample allocation not given. All samples were drawn on day 63, counting from the first vaccine or placebo injection. Ad26 vector vaccine expressed Wuhan-strain SARS-CoV-2 spike. The germline V gene has CDR1 LNHDA and CDR2 SQIVND (reference sequence). V shed 6 bases, J shed 2 bases, and the junction held 5 bases outside the gene matches. The CDR3 is 15 residues long. J is TRBJ1-5 and V is TRBV19; 9 bases map to TRBD1. This sample comprised peripheral blood, obtained in a trial of Ad26.COV2.S vaccine versus placebo. This sequence originates from a person between 18 and 65 years old who received the Ad26.COV2.S COVID-19 vaccine or a placebo. DNA of the CDR3: TGTGCCAGTAGGGACAGGGGCTTCGGCAATCAGCCCCAGCATTTT. It encodes CASRDRGFGNQPQHF.